This T cell receptor beta chain was profiled in a study of cytomegalovirus exposure and HLA in healthy donors. Germline V CDR1 and CDR2: SGHVS, FQNEAQ. The CDR3 has 15 amino acids. The V gene end was trimmed by 3 bases and the J gene end by 1 base; junction bases not matched to a gene: 4. PCR used 60 Vbeta primers and 13 Jbeta primers. The assay was immunoSEQ multiplex PCR, and TCRdb's table has in-frame clones only and misses some. The data hold 110,000 or so clones, with about 68% observed a single time. Healthy bone marrow donors formed the donor group. Sequencing was performed on PBMCs. This chain joins TRBV7-8 and TRBJ2-3, with 7 nucleotides matching TRBD1. The clonotype originates from a woman between 40 and 55 years old in good health and CMV-seropositive. CDR3 sequence reads: CASSLTGLGTDTQYF. For the CDR3, the DNA is TGTGCCAGCAGCTTGACAGGGCTCGGCACAGATACGCAGTATTTT.